This T cell receptor beta chain stems from a study of blood T cells in healthy people across ages. This clonotype turned up a few times. Through a sample-barcoded 5' primer and a J-beta primer mix, a second PCR was run for roughly 7 to 11 cycles. The template-switch adaptor, which had 12 random nucleotides, put a tag on each cDNA molecule. Using its own MiXCR run on the 5' RACE reads, TCRdb lists one record per CDR3 protein. The sample shows some 780,000 distinct CDR3 sequences, 56% of them seen only once. The V end was cut by 0 bases, the J end by 1 base, with 11 bases between. The CDR3 is 15 amino acids. Germline-derived CDR1 and CDR2 are SQVTM and ANQGSEA.

Input material: blood. The chain joins TRBV29-1 to TRBJ2-3; weak D call: TRBD1 (6 bases). This sequence was found in a middle-aged man in good health. DNA of the CDR3: TGCAGCGTTGAAGATCGAGGGGGTGGCACAGATACGCAGTATTTT. Its translation: CSVEDRGGGTDTQYF.